The entry that follows covers one T cell receptor (beta chain) sequence. The antigen is not known. CDR1 GTSNPN and CDR2 SVGIG come from the germline V gene (reference sequence). The CDR3 contains 17 residues. With 0 bases removed from V and 0 bases from J, the gap between germline ends came to 15 bases. This specimen belongs to a study of cytomegalovirus exposure and HLA in healthy donors. Study-level results: In a later analysis, common viral pathogens appeared linked to several of the most significant clusters.

PCR involved 60 Vbeta and 13 Jbeta primers. Produced via immunoSEQ multiplex PCR; TCRdb's table is partial and in-frame only. Recorded for this sample: roughly 80,000 clones. The TCR sequence derives from a man in his fifties in good health and CMV-seropositive. The sample taken for sequencing was PBMCs. This chain joins TRBV30 and TRBJ2-4, with D uncertain. The CDR3 DNA reads as TGTGCCTGGAGTGTACCCCCCAGCAGGTTAGCCAAAAACATTCAGTACTTC. Residues: CAWSVPPSRLAKNIQYF.